A selection of T cell receptor beta chains follows, all from one sample in a study of T cell clonotyping in hematopoietic cell transplantation. Using immunoSEQ multiplex PCR, the repertoire was profiled, and TCRdb retains in-frame clones only, with some absent. The repertoire has several thousand clones, about three quarters of them found once; the top ten carry roughly 15%. This specimen consisted of PBMCs, obtained 180 days after allogeneic stem cell transplant. All receptors come from a male patient aged 40-55 years who had an allogeneic stem cell transplant from a related donor, so the T cells may come from the graft donor. Some clones in this sample may be carry-over from other donors' samples. The conserved cysteine and the conserved F or W are not part of the CDR3 here.

v_call	j_call	cdr3_aa
TRBV6-5	TRBJ1-2	ASSYSGNYGYT
TRBV11-1	TRBJ1-1	ASSLGRNTEAF
TRBV25-1	TRBJ1-6	ASSEGSYNSPLH
TRBV20-1	TRBJ2-1	SARDGDRCL
TRBV6-5	TRBJ2-7	ASSYVTGSSYEQY
TRBV2	TRBJ1-5	ASSRQGAGQPQH
TRBV5-8	TRBJ2-7	ASSLLLGISYEQY
TRBV6-5	TRBJ1-2	ASMRGEGYGYT
TRBV5-4	TRBJ2-7	ASSLEVGEQY
TRBV9	TRBJ1-1	ASSALGEAEAF
TRBV28	TRBJ1-2	ANKQGGTNYGYT
TRBV6-5	TRBJ1-6	ASSRQGPPLH
TRBV28	TRBJ1-1	ASSSPRGVEAF
TRBV29-1	TRBJ1-1	SVLLGYSGTEAF
TRBV27	TRBJ2-1	ASSLIARAGSSYNEQF
TRBV5-8	TRBJ1-2	ASSLTGDDGYT
TRBV30	TRBJ2-5	AWRKETQY
TRBV27	TRBJ2-5	ASSFGVSGETQY
TRBV18	TRBJ2-2	ASSPREGATGELF
TRBV27	TRBJ2-7	ASSFSGHPYEQY
TRBV5-1	TRBJ2-3	ASSYRLASSTDTQY
TRBV7-2	TRBJ2-7	ASSLGARYYEQY
TRBV7-6	TRBJ2-3	ASSRSSWGGTDTQY
TRBV9	TRBJ1-1	ASSVGGQVSFTNTEAF
TRBV2	TRBJ1-6	ASQTGFNSPLH
TRBV7-9	TRBJ2-7	ASSLAPTGKPYEQY
TRBV5-1	TRBJ2-4	ASSPRTSGGTVVKNIQY
TRBV25-1	TRBJ2-1	ASSVLAGGPGEQF
TRBV7-2	TRBJ2-7	ASSPTSGGYEQY
TRBV7-2	TRBJ1-3	ASSLYLGTGTSGNTIY
TRBV6-5	TRBJ1-5	ASSYSGYNQPQH
TRBV19	TRBJ1-2	ASRRGTDVYGYT
TRBV5-4	TRBJ2-5	ASSLAFGGRETQY
TRBV29-1	TRBJ2-5	SVEDWTGMVQETQY
TRBV18	TRBJ1-2	ASSPVGDYGYT
TRBV4-1	TRBJ2-1	ASSQVGSSYNEQF
TRBV7-8	TRBJ1-2	ASSAPDRGNYGYT
TRBV2	TRBJ2-5	ASNPQGLQETQY
TRBV4-1	TRBJ1-2	ASSQGYSDGYT
TRBV4-3	TRBJ2-7	ASSLDITYEQY
TRBV6-5	TRBJ2-2	AGDRGTGELF
TRBV5-1	TRBJ2-3	ASSMTSAGTDTQY
TRBV10-3	TRBJ2-5	AISDSDSSGIKTQY
TRBV6-6	TRBJ1-1	ASSSDTEAF
TRBV7-2	TRBJ2-7	ASSTTVYEQY
TRBV27	TRBJ1-1	ASRPRDRGVTEAF
TRBV7-9	TRBJ2-7	ASSWETDYEQY
TRBV27	TRBJ2-7	ASSPGQGKSNEQY